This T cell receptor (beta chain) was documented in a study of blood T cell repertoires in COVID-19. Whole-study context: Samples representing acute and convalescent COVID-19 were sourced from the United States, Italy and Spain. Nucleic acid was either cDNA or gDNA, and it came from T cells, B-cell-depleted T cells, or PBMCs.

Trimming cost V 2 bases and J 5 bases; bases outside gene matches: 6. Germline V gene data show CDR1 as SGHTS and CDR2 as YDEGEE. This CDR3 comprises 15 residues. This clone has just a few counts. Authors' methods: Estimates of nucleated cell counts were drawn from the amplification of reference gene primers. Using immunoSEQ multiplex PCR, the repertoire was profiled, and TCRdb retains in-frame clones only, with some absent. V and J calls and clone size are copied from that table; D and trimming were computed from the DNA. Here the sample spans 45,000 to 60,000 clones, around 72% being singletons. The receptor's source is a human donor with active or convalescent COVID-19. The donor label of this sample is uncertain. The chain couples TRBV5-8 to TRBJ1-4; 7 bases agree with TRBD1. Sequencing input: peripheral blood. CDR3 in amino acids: CASSLKQGLNEKLFF. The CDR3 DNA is TGTGCCAGCAGCTTAAAACAGGGGTTAAATGAAAAACTGTTTTTT.